This TCR beta chain was captured in a study of Ad26.COV2.S vaccination and SARS-CoV-2 variants. Germline lookup yields CDR1 MNHEY and CDR2 SVGAGI. The V end was cut by 4 bases, the J end by 0 bases, with 14 bases between. The length of the CDR3 is 16 residues. Treatment given: 19 received Ad26.COV2.S at low or high dose, single or two shots; roughly five received placebo; per-sample allocation not given. Sampling took place 63 days after the first vaccine or placebo injection. The protocol was immunoSEQ multiplex PCR, while the TCRdb copy is restricted to in-frame clones and leaves out a portion. The data hold a few hundred thousand clones, with about nine tenths observed a single time.

This clonotype originated in a person aged 18-65 years who received the Ad26.COV2.S COVID-19 vaccine or a placebo. The source material was peripheral blood, sampled in a trial of Ad26.COV2.S vaccine versus placebo. The chain has TRBV6-5 and TRBJ2-3, with D possibly TRBD1 on 6 matching bases. The CDR3 loop is CASSSKQGPSTDTQYF. The CDR3 nucleotides read TGTGCCAGCAGTTCGAAACAGGGTCCTAGCACAGATACGCAGTATTTT.